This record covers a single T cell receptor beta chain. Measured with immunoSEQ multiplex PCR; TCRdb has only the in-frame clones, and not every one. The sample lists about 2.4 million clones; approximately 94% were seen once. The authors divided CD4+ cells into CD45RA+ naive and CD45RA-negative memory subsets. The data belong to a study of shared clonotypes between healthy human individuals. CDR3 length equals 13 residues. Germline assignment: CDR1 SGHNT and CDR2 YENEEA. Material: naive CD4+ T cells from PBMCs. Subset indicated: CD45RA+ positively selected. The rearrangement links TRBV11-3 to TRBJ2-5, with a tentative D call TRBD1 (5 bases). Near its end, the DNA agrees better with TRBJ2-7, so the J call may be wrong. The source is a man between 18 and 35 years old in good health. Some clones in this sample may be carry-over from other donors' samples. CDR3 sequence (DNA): TGTGCCAGCAGCAGGACAAGACACTACGAGCAGTACTTC. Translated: CASSRTRHYEQYF.